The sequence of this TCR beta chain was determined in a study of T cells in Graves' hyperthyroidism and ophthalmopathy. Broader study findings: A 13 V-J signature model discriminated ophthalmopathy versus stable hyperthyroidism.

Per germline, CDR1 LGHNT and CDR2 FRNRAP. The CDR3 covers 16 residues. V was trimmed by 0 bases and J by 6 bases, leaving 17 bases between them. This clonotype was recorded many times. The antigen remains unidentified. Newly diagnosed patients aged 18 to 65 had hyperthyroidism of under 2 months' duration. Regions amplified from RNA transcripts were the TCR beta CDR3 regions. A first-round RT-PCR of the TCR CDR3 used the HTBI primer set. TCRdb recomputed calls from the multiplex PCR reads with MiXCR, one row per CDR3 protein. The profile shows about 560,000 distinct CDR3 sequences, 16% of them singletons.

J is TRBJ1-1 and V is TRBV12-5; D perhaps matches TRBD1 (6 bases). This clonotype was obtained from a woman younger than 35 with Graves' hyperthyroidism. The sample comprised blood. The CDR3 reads CASGLVGGGRRAEAFF. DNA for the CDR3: TGTGCTAGTGGTTTGGTAGGTGGGGGGCGCAGGGCTGAAGCTTTCTTT.